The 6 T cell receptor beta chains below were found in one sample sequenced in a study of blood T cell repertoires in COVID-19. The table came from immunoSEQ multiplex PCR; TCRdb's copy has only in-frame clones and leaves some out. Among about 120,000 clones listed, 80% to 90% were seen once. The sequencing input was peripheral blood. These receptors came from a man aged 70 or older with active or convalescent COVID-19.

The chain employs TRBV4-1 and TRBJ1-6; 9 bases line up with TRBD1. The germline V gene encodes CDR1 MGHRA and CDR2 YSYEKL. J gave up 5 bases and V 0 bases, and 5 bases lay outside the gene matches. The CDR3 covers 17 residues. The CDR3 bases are TGCGCCAGCAGCCAAGAAGTACAGGGGGCGGATAATTCACCCCTCCACTTT. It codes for CASSQEVQGADNSPLHF.

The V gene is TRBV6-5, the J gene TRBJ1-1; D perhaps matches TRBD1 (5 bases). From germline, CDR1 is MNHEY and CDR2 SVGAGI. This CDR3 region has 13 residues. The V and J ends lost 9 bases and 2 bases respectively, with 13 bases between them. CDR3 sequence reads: CASRGGGNTEAFF. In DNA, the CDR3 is TGTGCCAGTCGCGGGGGAGGAAACACTGAAGCTTTCTTT.

The CDR3 DNA reads as TGTGCCAGCACGACAGGGGCCCCCTACGAGCAGTACTTC. Amino acid sequence: CASTTGAPYEQYF. J is TRBJ2-7 and V is TRBV12-3 or TRBV12-4; 8 bases match TRBD1. The length of the CDR3 is 13 residues. J was trimmed by 2 bases and V by 7 bases; bases with no gene match: 4.

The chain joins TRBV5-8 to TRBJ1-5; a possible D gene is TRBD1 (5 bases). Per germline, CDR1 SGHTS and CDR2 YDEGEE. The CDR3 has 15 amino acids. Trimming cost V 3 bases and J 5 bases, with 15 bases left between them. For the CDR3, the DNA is TGTGCCAGCAGCTCAGCAGGGTTTCGAGATCAGCCCCAGCATTTT. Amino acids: CASSSAGFRDQPQHF.

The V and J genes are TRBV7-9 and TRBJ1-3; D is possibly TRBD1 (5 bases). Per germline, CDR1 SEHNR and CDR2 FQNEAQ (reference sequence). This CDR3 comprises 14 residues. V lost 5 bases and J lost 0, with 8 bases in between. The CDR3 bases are TGTGCCAGCAGCGGCAGGGTCTCTGGAAACACCATATATTTT. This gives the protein CASSGRVSGNTIYF.

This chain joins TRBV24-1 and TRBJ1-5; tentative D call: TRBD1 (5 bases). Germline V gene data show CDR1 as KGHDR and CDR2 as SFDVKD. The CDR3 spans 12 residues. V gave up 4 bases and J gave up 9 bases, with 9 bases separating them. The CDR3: CATSEPGWPQHF. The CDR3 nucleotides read TGTGCCACCAGTGAACCAGGGTGGCCCCAGCATTTT.